Sequencing of this T cell receptor beta chain was carried out in a study of blood T cell repertoires in COVID-19. The Seattle patients joined while their infection was active and were tracked longitudinally afterward. The J segment lost 4 bases and the V segment lost 5 bases, leaving 10 bases of the junction unmatched. CDR1 is LGHNA, CDR2 YNFKEQ, per germline. CDR3 length: 16 residues. The method was immunoSEQ multiplex PCR; TCRdb's version includes in-frame clones alone and lacks a portion of them. The sample lists roughly 230,000 clones, roughly 85% occurring once. V and J are TRBV4-2 and TRBJ2-1; 8 bases line up with TRBD1. The source material was peripheral blood. The origin of this receptor is a man aged 45-60 years with COVID-19, enrolled during active disease. The CDR3 coding sequence is TGTGCCAGCAGCGAAGGACAGGGTAGGGGTTACAATGAGCAGTTCTTC. This gives the protein CASSEGQGRGYNEQFF.